Shown below are 27 T cell receptor beta chains from a single sample sequenced in a study of cytomegalovirus exposure and HLA in healthy donors. 13 Jbeta primers and 60 Vbeta primers were used for the PCR. Assay used: immunoSEQ multiplex PCR; TCRdb lists only in-frame clones, some missing. The sample includes 150,000 to 200,000 clones, approximately 85% seen only once; the top ten take approximately 2.1%. Sequenced input: PBMCs. The origin of the receptors is a woman in her forties or fifties in good health and CMV-seronegative.

The CDR3 loop reads CASSYSNMDEQYF. The CDR3 DNA follows: TGTGCCAGCAGTTACTCGAACATGGACGAGCAGTACTTC. The chain combines TRBV6-5 with TRBJ2-7, with D unresolved. Germline CDR1 reads MNHEY; CDR2 reads SVGAGI. Trimming left V 0 bases short and J 5 bases short, with 8 bases between. The CDR3 runs to 13 residues.

The gene calls are TRBV7-6 and TRBJ2-3; 9 nucleotides match TRBD1. V lost 5 bases, J lost 5 bases, and 5 bases stayed unmatched. This CDR3 has 14 residues. Germline V gene sequence: CDR1 SGHVS, CDR2 FNYEAQ. The CDR3 nucleotides read TGTGCCAGCAGCCCCCGGGACAGGGAAGATACGCAGTATTTT. As protein: CASSPRDREDTQYF.

The chain is built from TRBV21-1 and TRBJ2-7; TRBD2 is the table's D call and was not checked against the DNA. TRBV21-1 is a pseudogene locus. This CDR3 is built from 19 residues. In DNA, the CDR3 is TGTGCCAGCAGCAAAGCGCTTTCCCTCACTTTCGGTCTCTCCTACGAGCAGTACTTC. Translating it yields CASSKALSLTFGLSYEQYF.

The CDR3 region is CASSSPTGSETQYF. CDR3 nucleotide sequence: TGTGCCAGCAGCTCCCCGACAGGGTCAGAGACCCAGTACTTC. This chain connects TRBV5-6 to TRBJ2-5, with TRBD1 matching over 7 bases. Germline CDR1 is SGHDT and CDR2 is YYEEEE. The CDR3 is 14 residues long. The V gene end was trimmed by 3 bases and the J gene end by 4 bases; junction bases not matched to a gene: 6.

In DNA form, the CDR3 reads TGTGCCAGCAGTTCCCGACAGGAGTATGGCTACACCTTC. The encoded protein is CASSSRQEYGYTF. V is TRBV6-6 and J is TRBJ1-2; perhaps TRBD1 as D (6 bases). Looked up from germline, CDR1 is MNHNY and CDR2 is SVGAGI (reference sequence). CDR3 size: 13 residues. The V gene lost 4 bases and the J gene lost 5 bases, with 11 bases spanning the gap.

The V gene is TRBV5-1, the J gene TRBJ2-1, with TRBD2 matching 7 bases. Germline V gene data show CDR1 as SGHRS and CDR2 as YFSETQ. V shed 7 bases and J 3 bases; nucleotides not matched to a gene: 7. CDR3 length: 14 residues. In DNA, the CDR3 is TGCGCCAGCGCTAGCGGCATGGGCTACAATGAGCAGTTCTTC. Encoded protein: CASASGMGYNEQFF.

The chain is built from TRBV5-4 and TRBJ1-5, with no clear D. CDR3 size: 14 residues. From germline, CDR1 is SGHNT and CDR2 YYREEE (reference sequence). The V end was cut by 1 base, the J end by 5 bases, with 10 bases between. CDR3: CASSLSPVDQPQHF. Here the CDR3 DNA reads TGTGCCAGCAGCTTGTCCCCGGTGGATCAGCCCCAGCATTTT. Full variable domain (outside the CDR3, taken from reference TRBV5-4 and TRBJ1-5): ETGVTQSPTHLIKTRGQQVTLRCSSQSGHNTVSWYQQALGQGPQFIFQYYREEENGRGNFPPRFSGLQFPNYSSELNVNALELDDSALYLCASSLSPVDQPQHFGDGTRLSIL.

The V call is TRBV19, the J call TRBJ2-1; D perhaps matches TRBD2 (5 bases). V lost 6 bases and J lost 7, with 16 bases in between. Germline-derived CDR1 and CDR2 are LNHDA and SQIVND (reference sequence). CDR3 length: 14 residues. DNA of the CDR3: TGTGCCAGTAGCCCCCTCCGGGAAGGGAATGAGCAGTTCTTC. It is translated as CASSPLREGNEQFF.

The chain recombines TRBV11-2 with TRBJ2-1, with 7 bases that match TRBD2. This CDR3 region has 17 residues. The V gene end was trimmed by 4 bases and the J gene end by 6 bases; junction bases not matched to a gene: 15. Germline CDR1 reads SGHAT; CDR2 reads FQNNGV. DNA for the CDR3: TGTGCCAGCAGCTGGGGTGGACTAGTCCACGAGGGCAATGAGCAGTTCTTC. Translating it yields CASSWGGLVHEGNEQFF.

V and J are TRBV7-9 and TRBJ2-7, with D perhaps matching TRBD2 (5 bases). The V end was cut by 2 bases, the J end by 3 bases, with 8 bases between. Germline loops: CDR1 SEHNR, CDR2 FQNEAQ (reference sequence). The CDR3 runs 13 residues. CDR3 nucleotide sequence: TGTGCCAGCAGCTTAACCGGGAACTACGAGCAGTACTTC. This codes for CASSLTGNYEQYF.

The chain links TRBV6-5 to TRBJ2-2; 11 positions match TRBD2. The germline V gene encodes CDR1 MNHEY and CDR2 SVGAGI. The CDR3 length is 15 residues. V trimming: 5 bases; J trimming: 4 bases; junction bases outside the gene matches: 3. CDR3 residues: CASSRGTSGTGELFF. As DNA, the CDR3 is TGTGCCAGCAGTCGCGGGACTAGCGGCACCGGGGAGCTGTTTTTT.

This chain uses TRBV15 with TRBJ1-1, with a possible D match to TRBD1 (5 bases). The V gene's germline CDR1 is LNHNV and CDR2 YYDKDF (reference sequence). The length of the CDR3 is 13 residues. Between the trimmed V and J ends, which lost 3 bases and 5 bases, there was a span of 10 bases. The CDR3 loop is CATSRETATEAFF. CDR3 nucleotides: TGTGCCACCAGCAGGGAGACAGCGACTGAAGCTTTCTTT.

The chain links TRBV27 to TRBJ1-1; the D gene is possibly TRBD1 (6 bases). The CDR3 is made up of 13 amino acids. The germline V gene encodes CDR1 MNHEY and CDR2 SMNVEV (reference sequence). With 5 bases removed from V and 1 base from J, the gap between germline ends came to 8 bases. CDR3 DNA sequence: TGTGCCAGCAGTGGGACACAGAACACTGAAGCTTTCTTT. It codes for CASSGTQNTEAFF.

This clone was seen once. This chain uses TRBV5-6 with TRBJ1-2, with D possibly TRBD1 on 6 matching bases. Germline V CDR1 and CDR2: SGHDT, YYEEEE. This CDR3 is built from 13 residues. Between the trimmed V and J ends, which lost 4 bases and 4 bases, there was a span of 11 bases. CDR3 sequence: CASSLGQRYGYTF. The CDR3 DNA is TGTGCCAGCAGCCTAGGACAGCGCTATGGCTACACCTTC.

The gene calls are TRBV29-1 and TRBJ1-4, with D possibly being TRBD1 (5 bases). Germline CDR1 reads SQVTM; CDR2 reads ANQGSEA. V lost 7 bases and J lost 4, with 19 bases in between. The CDR3 spans 15 residues. Here the CDR3 reads CSALGGRGDNEKLFF. In DNA form, the CDR3 reads TGCAGCGCTTTGGGGGGAAGGGGAGATAATGAAAAACTGTTTTTT.

The V call is TRBV19, the J call TRBJ1-5; D remains unclear. CDR3 length equals 17 residues. CDR1 and CDR2 from the germline V gene are LNHDA and SQIVND (reference sequence). Between the trimmed V and J ends, which lost 2 bases and 2 bases, there was a span of 16 bases. CDR3 in DNA: TGTGCCAGTAGTATATACAGTTTGGCGAGGGGCAATCAGCCCCAGCATTTT. It codes for CASSIYSLARGNQPQHF.

V and J are TRBV6-5 and TRBJ2-2, with D possibly matching TRBD1 (5 bases). Germline-derived CDR1 and CDR2 are MNHEY and SVGAGI. The CDR3 spans 14 residues. Trimming took 6 bases from V and 3 from J, leaving 11 bases between them. The DNA for the CDR3 is TGTGCCAGCAGACGAAGGGGTGACACCGGGGAGCTGTTTTTT. Its translation is CASRRRGDTGELFF.

V gene TRBV6-5 combines with J gene TRBJ1-2; D possibly corresponds to TRBD1 (6 bases). The CDR3 runs to 15 residues. CDR1 and CDR2 (germline): MNHEY, SVGAGI. V was shortened by 6 bases and J by 4 bases, with 18 bases between the two germline ends. Here the CDR3 reads CASSLRAGEGYGYTF. CDR3 coding DNA: TGTGCCAGCAGCCTAAGAGCAGGGGAGGGCTATGGCTACACCTTC.

The chain joins TRBV4-1 to TRBJ1-2, with 10 positions matching TRBD1. The germline V gene encodes CDR1 MGHRA and CDR2 YSYEKL. Trimming took 0 bases from V and 4 from J; bases not matched to a gene: 5. The CDR3 consists of 16 residues. The CDR3 sequence is CASSQDWTGGPYGYTF. The CDR3 DNA follows: TGCGCCAGCAGCCAAGATTGGACAGGGGGTCCCTATGGCTACACCTTC.

The rearrangement uses TRBV18 and TRBJ1-5, with D uncertain. The germline V and J ends were trimmed by 3 bases and 6 bases, with 15 bases remaining between them. This CDR3 comprises 15 residues. Per germline, CDR1 KGHSH and CDR2 LQKENI. For the CDR3, the DNA is TGTGCCAGCTCACCGCCCCCAGAGCGCGGTCAGCCCCAGCATTTT. Protein: CASSPPPERGQPQHF.

This clone showed up just a few times. The genes are TRBV7-2 and TRBJ2-1, with TRBD2 as a possible D gene (6 bases). V lost 3 bases and J lost 3, with 9 bases in between. This CDR3 is built from 14 residues. Germline V gene lookup returns CDR1 SGHTA and CDR2 FQGNSA. The CDR3 sequence: CASSFAGHYNEQFF. DNA for the CDR3: TGTGCCAGCAGCTTCGCGGGGCACTACAATGAGCAGTTCTTC.

The chain recombines TRBV5-6 with TRBJ1-2; 7 bases are shared with TRBD1. This CDR3 is built from 14 residues. From germline, CDR1 is SGHDT and CDR2 YYEEEE. After removal of 4 bases from V and 3 bases from J, the junction contained 6 bases not matched to a gene. CDR3 residues: CASSPGTEYYGYTF. CDR3 DNA sequence: TGTGCCAGCAGCCCCGGGACAGAGTACTATGGCTACACCTTC.

The V and J genes are TRBV6-1 and TRBJ1-3; 8 bases map to TRBD1. Germline assignment: CDR1 MNHNS and CDR2 SASEGT. The CDR3 spans 15 residues. Losses at the gene ends were 4 bases for V and 4 bases for J; bases not matched to a gene: 6. DNA for the CDR3: TGTGCCAGCAGTGGAGACAGGGGAGGAGGAAACACCATATATTTT. Protein sequence: CASSGDRGGGNTIYF.

This chain uses TRBV5-6 with TRBJ1-2, with TRBD1 as a possible D gene (6 bases). Germline V gene data show CDR1 as SGHDT and CDR2 as YYEEEE. Trimming stripped 4 bases from V and 0 bases from J, with 13 bases between. The CDR3 is 15 amino acids. CDR3 sequence: CASSEPGQANYGYTF. Written as DNA, the CDR3 is TGTGCCAGCAGCGAACCGGGACAAGCTAACTATGGCTACACCTTC.

CDR3 amino acids: CASRSSDHGEQYF. In DNA, the CDR3 is TGCGCCAGCAGGTCTAGCGATCATGGCGAGCAGTACTTC. The chain employs TRBV5-1 and TRBJ2-7, with D possibly matching TRBD2 (6 bases). V lost 5 bases and J lost 6, with 15 bases in between. Germline-derived CDR1 and CDR2 are SGHRS and YFSETQ. The CDR3 has 13 amino acids.

Note on this clone: Germline and junction disagree at one end, which may indicate a read error. The gene calls are TRBV10-3 and TRBJ1-1; D unclear. The germline gives CDR1 ENHRY, CDR2 SYGVKD. The CDR3 contains 12 residues. The CDR3 region is CASSVQNTEAFF. The DNA of the CDR3 is TGCGCCAGCAGCGTACAGAACACTGAAGCTTTCTTT.

Only a few counts were recorded for this clone. V and J are TRBV5-1 and TRBJ1-1; D call uncertain. The germline V and J ends were trimmed by 5 bases and 0 bases, with 11 bases remaining between them. The germline gives CDR1 SGHRS, CDR2 YFSETQ. This CDR3 is built from 14 residues. CDR3 sequence (DNA): TGCGCCAGCAGGGAAGGAGCGCTGAACACTGAAGCTTTCTTT. Encoded protein: CASREGALNTEAFF.